The 19 T cell receptor beta chains presented below share a single source sample, sequenced in a study of shared clonotypes between healthy human individuals. The assay was immunoSEQ multiplex PCR, and TCRdb's table has in-frame clones only and misses some. The sample gives 80,000 to 100,000 clones, approximately 70% of which show up once; roughly 50% is in the top ten. The sequenced sample was memory CD8+ T cells sorted from blood. Specified subset: CD45RO+ cells pooled with CCR7-negative TemRA cells. The source of these receptors is a man aged 30-40 years in good health.

This clone was seen once. V usage is TRBV9 and J usage is TRBJ1-1, with D maybe TRBD1 (6 bases). Per the germline V gene, CDR1 is SGDLS and CDR2 is YYNGEE. Between the trimmed V and J ends, which lost 7 bases and 4 bases, there was a span of 17 bases. The CDR3 loop spans 14 amino acids. The CDR3, as DNA: TGTGCCAGCGCAGAATGGGGGCAGAGCACTGAAGCTTTCTTT. This gives the protein CASAEWGQSTEAFF. The full variable domain, in which reference TRBV9 and TRBJ1-1 provide the parts outside the CDR3, is DSGVTQTPKHLITATGQRVTLRCSPRSGDLSVYWYQQSLDQGLQFLIQYYNGEERAKGNILERFSAQQFPDLHSELNLSSLELGDSALYFCASAEWGQSTEAFFGQGTRLTVV.

The chain employs TRBV6-1 and TRBJ2-1; D is perhaps TRBD2 (6 bases). V shed 3 bases and J shed 3 bases, with 12 bases lying between them. CDR3 length: 15 residues. Germline CDR1 MNHNS, CDR2 SASEGT. CDR3 residues: CASSESSGDYNEQFF. In DNA form, the CDR3 reads TGTGCCAGCAGTGAGAGTAGCGGAGACTACAATGAGCAGTTCTTC.

The gene calls are TRBV15 and TRBJ2-1; tentative D call: TRBD2 (6 bases). Germline V gene data show CDR1 as LNHNV and CDR2 as YYDKDF (reference sequence). Between the trimmed V and J ends, which lost 1 base and 13 bases, there was a span of 11 bases. The CDR3 runs to 12 residues. CDR3 sequence (DNA): TGTGCCACCAGCAGAGTTTCGGGAGATCAGTTCTTC. It is translated as CATSRVSGDQFF.

The chain has TRBV25-1 and TRBJ2-3; no reliable D call. CDR1 is MGHDK and CDR2 is SYGVNS in the germline V gene. This CDR3 contains 12 residues. The V gene lost 5 bases and the J gene lost 6 bases, with 9 bases spanning the gap. CDR3 nucleotide sequence: TGTGCCAGCAGTACCTTGGGGGATACGCAGTATTTT. It encodes CASSTLGDTQYF.

This clone was seen a few times. The J gene is TRBJ2-1, the V gene TRBV28; D is uncertain. V shed 4 bases and J shed 5 bases, with 9 bases lying between them. CDR1 and CDR2 from the germline V gene are MDHEN and SYDVKM. This CDR3 contains 13 residues. The DNA for the CDR3 is TGTGCCAGCAGTTCCGGGCCTAACAATGAGCAGTTCTTC. Translation gives CASSSGPNNEQFF.

The chain carries TRBV5-6 and TRBJ1-4, with 7 bases matching TRBD1. The V gene end was trimmed by 3 bases and the J gene end by 7 bases; junction bases not matched to a gene: 9. This CDR3 comprises 15 residues. Per germline, CDR1 SGHDT and CDR2 YYEEEE. The CDR3 DNA is TGTGCCAGCAGCTCTCTAACAGGGGACGGTGAAAAACTGTTTTTT. Amino acid sequence: CASSSLTGDGEKLFF.

This chain joins TRBV28 and TRBJ2-3; D remains ambiguous. There are 12 residues in the CDR3. Germline CDR1 is MDHEN and CDR2 is SYDVKM. V lost 6 bases and J lost 6, with 10 bases in between. The CDR3 loop is CASRNTWDTQYF. CDR3 coding DNA: TGTGCCAGCAGGAATACCTGGGATACGCAGTATTTT.

This clone has more than one count but fewer than ten. This chain connects TRBV28 to TRBJ2-2, with D possibly being TRBD1 (5 bases). Trimming removed 6 bases at V and 3 bases at J, with 11 bases between. This CDR3 comprises 14 residues. CDR1 is MDHEN and CDR2 is SYDVKM in the germline V gene. The CDR3 nucleotides are TGTGCCAGCAGACAGACAGAATACACCGGGGAGCTGTTTTTT. It is translated as CASRQTEYTGELFF.

V usage is TRBV28 and J usage is TRBJ1-5; no firm D call. CDR1 is MDHEN and CDR2 is SYDVKM in the germline V gene. The CDR3 sequence is 10 residues long. The CDR3 region is CAIGHQPQHF. The CDR3 DNA reads as TGTGCAATAGGTCATCAGCCCCAGCATTTT.

The chain has TRBV6-6 and TRBJ1-2; D is ambiguous. This CDR3 comprises 14 residues. Germline V lookup: CDR1 MNHNY, CDR2 SVGAGI (reference sequence). V was shortened by 6 bases and J by 10 bases, with 21 bases between the two germline ends. The CDR3 reads CASSQTQVTINYTF. CDR3 in DNA: TGTGCCAGCAGCCAGACTCAAGTAACAATCAACTACACCTTC.

The V call is TRBV19, the J call TRBJ2-3, with a tentative D call TRBD1 (5 bases). Germline values: CDR1 LNHDA, CDR2 SQIVND (reference sequence). V dropped 6 bases and J dropped 4 bases, with 17 bases sitting between them. CDR3 length equals 15 residues. CDR3 sequence (DNA): TGTGCCAGTAGAACCGGGCAGGGAAGCTCAGATACGCAGTATTTT. Its protein product is CASRTGQGSSDTQYF.

The chain carries TRBV7-2 and TRBJ2-5; D is uncertain. Germline V gene sequence: CDR1 SGHTA, CDR2 FQGNSA. This CDR3 comprises 13 residues. V was cut by 1 base and J by 5 bases, with 8 bases left in between. This CDR3 is CASSLVVWETQYF. The CDR3 coding sequence is TGTGCCAGCAGCTTAGTAGTTTGGGAGACCCAGTACTTC.

The chain couples TRBV28 to TRBJ1-5, with TRBD1 identical over 8 bases. Looked up from germline, CDR1 is MDHEN and CDR2 is SYDVKM. Unmatched junction bases numbered 4, after V lost 6 bases and J lost 0 bases. The CDR3 length is 15 residues. For the CDR3, the DNA is TGTGCCAGCAGCATGACAGGGGATAGCAATCAGCCCCAGCATTTT. It translates to CASSMTGDSNQPQHF.

The gene calls are TRBV28 and TRBJ2-7; D gene uncertain. Trimming left V 5 bases short and J 2 bases short, with 7 bases between. The germline CDR1 and CDR2 sequences are MDHEN and SYDVKM. The CDR3 length is 12 residues. CDR3 bases: TGTGCCAGCAGTGCCCTCACCTACGAGCAGTACTTC. It specifies CASSALTYEQYF.

V is TRBV27 and J is TRBJ2-1, with TRBD2 identical over 14 bases. This CDR3 is built from 16 residues. V lost 5 bases and J lost 8; bases outside the gene matches: 8. Germline V gene sequence: CDR1 MNHEY, CDR2 SMNVEV (reference sequence). The CDR3 loop reads CASSPGTSGRFYEQFF. Written as DNA, the CDR3 is TGTGCCAGCAGTCCTGGGACTAGCGGGAGATTCTATGAGCAGTTCTTC.

J is TRBJ1-5 and V is TRBV28; D may be TRBD1 (5 bases). There are 17 residues in the CDR3. In germline, CDR1 is MDHEN, CDR2 SYDVKM. V was shortened by 1 base and J by 4 bases, with 17 bases between the two germline ends. The CDR3 loop is CASSLFLGDSGNQPQHF. CDR3 DNA: TGTGCCAGCAGTTTATTTTTGGGTGACAGTGGGAATCAGCCCCAGCATTTT.

This chain joins TRBV25-1 and TRBJ2-7; 8 nucleotides match TRBD1. CDR1 and CDR2 from the germline V gene are MGHDK and SYGVNS. The CDR3 runs to 14 residues. V was pared by 5 bases and J by 6 bases, with 9 bases of the junction left unmatched. CDR3 coding DNA: TGTGCCAGCAGTTACGGACAGGGTTTGCGCGAGCAGTACTTC. It codes for CASSYGQGLREQYF.

In this sample, this clone turned up once. V usage is TRBV11-1 and J usage is TRBJ2-3; 8 bases agree with TRBD2. Germline-derived CDR1 and CDR2 are SGHAT and FQDESV (reference sequence). There are 17 residues in the CDR3. Losses at the gene ends were 3 bases for V and 0 bases for J; bases not matched to a gene: 8. CDR3 in DNA: TGTGCCAGCAGCTTCGCGGCTAGCGGGCCTAGCACAGATACGCAGTATTTT. It is translated as CASSFAASGPSTDTQYF.

This clone occurred many times. This sequence joins TRBV27 and TRBJ2-3; the D is unclear. V was pared by 5 bases and J by 2 bases, with 5 bases between. CDR3 size: 12 residues. Germline V gives CDR1 MNHEY, CDR2 SMNVEV (reference sequence). The CDR3 DNA is TGTGCCAGCAGTCCTAACACAGATACGCAGTATTTT. Its protein product is CASSPNTDTQYF.